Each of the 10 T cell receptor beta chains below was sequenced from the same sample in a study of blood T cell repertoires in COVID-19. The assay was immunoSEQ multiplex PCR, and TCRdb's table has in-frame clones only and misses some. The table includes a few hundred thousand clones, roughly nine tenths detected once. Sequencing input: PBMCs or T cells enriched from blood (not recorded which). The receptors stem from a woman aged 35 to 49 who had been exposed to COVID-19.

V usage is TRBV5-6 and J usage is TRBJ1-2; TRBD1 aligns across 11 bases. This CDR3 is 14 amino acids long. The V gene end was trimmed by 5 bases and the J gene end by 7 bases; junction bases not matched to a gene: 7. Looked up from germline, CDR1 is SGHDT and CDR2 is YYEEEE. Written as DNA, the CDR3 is TGTGCCAGCAGTCGGGACAGGGGGACGCTTGGCTACACCTTC. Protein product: CASSRDRGTLGYTF.

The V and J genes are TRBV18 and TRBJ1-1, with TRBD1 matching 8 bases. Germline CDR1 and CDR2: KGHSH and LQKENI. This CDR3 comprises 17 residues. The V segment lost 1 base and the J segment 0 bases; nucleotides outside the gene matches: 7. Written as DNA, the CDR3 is TGTGCCAGCTCACCACTGAACACGGGACAGGTGAACACTGAAGCTTTCTTT. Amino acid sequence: CASSPLNTGQVNTEAFF.

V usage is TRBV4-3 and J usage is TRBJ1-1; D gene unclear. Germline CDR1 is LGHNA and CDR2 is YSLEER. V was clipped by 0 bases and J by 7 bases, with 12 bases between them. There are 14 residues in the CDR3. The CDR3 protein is CASSQESGQDEAFF. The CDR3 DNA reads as TGCGCCAGCAGCCAAGAGAGTGGTCAAGATGAAGCTTTCTTT.

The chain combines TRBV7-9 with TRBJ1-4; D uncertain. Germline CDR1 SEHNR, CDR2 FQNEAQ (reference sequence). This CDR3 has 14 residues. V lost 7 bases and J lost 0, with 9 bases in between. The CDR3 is CASTLAATNEKLFF. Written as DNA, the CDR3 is TGTGCCAGCACCCTAGCGGCAACTAATGAAAAACTGTTTTTT. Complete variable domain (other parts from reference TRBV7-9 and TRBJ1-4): DTGVSQNPRHKITKRGQNVTFRCDPISEHNRLYWYRQTLGQGPEFLTYFQNEAQLEKSRLLSDRFSAERPKGSFSTLEIQRTEQGDSAMYLCASTLAATNEKLFFGSGTQLSVL.

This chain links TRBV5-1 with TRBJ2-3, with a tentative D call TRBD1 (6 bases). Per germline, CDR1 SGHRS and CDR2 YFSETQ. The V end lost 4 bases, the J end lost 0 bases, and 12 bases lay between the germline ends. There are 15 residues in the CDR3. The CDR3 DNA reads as TGCGCCAGCAGCCCCACCGGGACAAGCACAGATACGCAGTATTTT. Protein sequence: CASSPTGTSTDTQYF.

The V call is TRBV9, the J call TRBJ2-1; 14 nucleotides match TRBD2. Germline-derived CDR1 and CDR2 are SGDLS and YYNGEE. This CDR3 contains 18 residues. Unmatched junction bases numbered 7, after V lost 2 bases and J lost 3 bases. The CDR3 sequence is CASSVGLAGALLYNEQFF. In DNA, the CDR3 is TGTGCCAGCAGCGTGGGACTAGCGGGGGCCCTACTCTACAATGAGCAGTTCTTC.

The CDR3 sequence: CASSPRGQGTRRYTF. CDR3 coding DNA: TGTGCCAGCAGCCCTAGGGGACAGGGAACTCGCCGGTACACCTTC. V gene TRBV7-2 combines with J gene TRBJ1-2; TRBD1 matches at 9 bases. Unmatched junction bases numbered 15, after V lost 5 bases and J lost 11 bases. This CDR3 comprises 15 residues. CDR1 SGHTA and CDR2 FQGNSA come from the germline V gene.

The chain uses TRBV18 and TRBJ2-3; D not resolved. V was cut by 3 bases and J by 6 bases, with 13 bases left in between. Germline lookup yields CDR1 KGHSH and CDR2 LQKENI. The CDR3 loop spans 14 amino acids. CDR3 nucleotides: TGTGCCAGCTCACCCTCGGTTGGGCTGGATACGCAGTATTTT. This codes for CASSPSVGLDTQYF.

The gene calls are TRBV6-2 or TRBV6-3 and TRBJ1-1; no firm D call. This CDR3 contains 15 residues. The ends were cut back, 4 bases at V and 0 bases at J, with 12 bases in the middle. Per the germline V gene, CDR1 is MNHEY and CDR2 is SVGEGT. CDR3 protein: CASSSGGVLNTEAFF. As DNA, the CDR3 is TGTGCCAGCAGTTCTGGAGGAGTCTTGAACACTGAAGCTTTCTTT.

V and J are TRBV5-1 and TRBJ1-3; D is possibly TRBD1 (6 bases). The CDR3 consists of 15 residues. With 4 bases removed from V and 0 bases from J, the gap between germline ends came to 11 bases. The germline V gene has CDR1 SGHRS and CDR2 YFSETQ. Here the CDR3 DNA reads TGCGCCAGCAGCATACCCAGGGGCTCTGGAAACACCATATATTTT. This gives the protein CASSIPRGSGNTIYF.